The 27 T cell receptor beta chains below were found in one sample sequenced in a study of lymphopenia after photon versus proton radiotherapy. Assay used: immunoSEQ multiplex PCR; TCRdb lists only in-frame clones, some missing. The data hold tens of thousands of clones, with about 85% observed a single time. The sequenced sample was peripheral blood, obtained from a patient treated with photon-based radiotherapy. The receptors derive from a man aged 40-55 years with gastric cancer.

This chain links TRBV5-4 with TRBJ2-1; D possibly corresponds to TRBD2 (7 bases). The CDR3 consists of 14 residues. Deletions cut 0 bases from V and 9 bases from J, with 13 bases between. Germline V lookup: CDR1 SGHNT, CDR2 YYREEE (reference sequence). The DNA of the CDR3 is TGTGCCAGCAGCTTGGGTCGGGGGGCCGGTGAGCAGTTCTTC. It specifies CASSLGRGAGEQFF.

J is TRBJ1-2 and V is TRBV5-6; D remains unclear. V lost 4 bases and J 5 bases, leaving 12 bases between the germline ends. CDR3 length: 13 residues. Germline lookup yields CDR1 SGHDT and CDR2 YYEEEE. Here the CDR3 DNA reads TGTGCCAGCAGCCCCCCCCGGGGTTATGGCTACACCTTC. Translated, it gives CASSPPRGYGYTF.

The V and J genes are TRBV7-9 and TRBJ1-5; unclear D gene. With 1 base removed from V and 5 bases from J, the gap between germline ends came to 9 bases. The CDR3 length is 14 residues. Looked up from germline, CDR1 is SEHNR and CDR2 is FQNEAQ (reference sequence). The CDR3 sequence: CASSLGRSDQPQHF. The DNA for the CDR3 is TGTGCCAGCAGCTTAGGCAGGTCAGATCAGCCCCAGCATTTT.

A few counts support this clone. V is TRBV6-1 and J is TRBJ2-1; D not resolved. This CDR3 is built from 12 residues. V lost 0 bases and J 8 bases, leaving 5 bases between the germline ends. Germline V CDR1 and CDR2: MNHNS, SASEGT. The CDR3 here is CASSEALDEQFF. The CDR3, as DNA: TGTGCCAGCAGTGAAGCGTTGGATGAGCAGTTCTTC.

The sample holds a few counts of this clone. V and J are TRBV6-4 and TRBJ2-2; 10 bases are a match to TRBD2. The CDR3 loop spans 15 amino acids. V was pared by 0 bases and J by 6 bases, with 1 base of the junction left unmatched. Germline-derived CDR1 and CDR2 are MRHNA and SNTAGT. The CDR3 bases are TGTGCCAGCAGTGACTCAGCGGGGGGGCCCGGGGAGCTGTTTTTT. Protein product: CASSDSAGGPGELFF.

This clone was recorded a few times. The chain has TRBV14 and TRBJ2-5, with TRBD1 matching 7 bases. Per germline, CDR1 SGHDN and CDR2 FVKESK. This CDR3 spans 19 amino acids. With V trimmed by 1 base and J by 5 bases, 19 bases remained unmatched. The DNA for the CDR3 is TGTGCCAGCAGCCAAGGTCGGGCTATTTATAGGGGGCCCTTGGAGACCCAGTACTTC. It codes for CASSQGRAIYRGPLETQYF.

The gene calls are TRBV7-8 and TRBJ2-1; 14 nucleotides match TRBD2. Germline V lookup: CDR1 SGHVS, CDR2 FQNEAQ. The CDR3 is made up of 17 amino acids. The V gene end was trimmed by 0 bases and the J gene end by 10 bases; junction bases not matched to a gene: 8. CDR3 nucleotides: TGTGCCAGCAGCTTAGCCCCGACTAGCGGGGGGGCGAGAGAGCAGTTCTTC. The encoded protein is CASSLAPTSGGAREQFF.

The chain recombines TRBV6-5 with TRBJ1-3, with a tentative D call TRBD1 (5 bases). V was clipped by 5 bases and J by 3 bases, with 14 bases between them. The CDR3 runs to 15 residues. Germline CDR1 is MNHEY and CDR2 is SVGAGI. The CDR3 region has the DNA TGTGCCAGCAGTCGAGAAAGGGGCATTGGAAACACCATATATTTT. Encoded protein: CASSRERGIGNTIYF.

The J gene is TRBJ1-5, the V gene TRBV11-2, with D perhaps matching TRBD1 (5 bases). Germline values: CDR1 SGHAT, CDR2 FQNNGV. The CDR3 contains 15 residues. The V and J ends lost 5 bases and 7 bases respectively, with 18 bases between them. CDR3 loop: CASSRSHGAGQPQHF. CDR3 DNA sequence: TGTGCCAGCAGCCGATCCCATGGGGCAGGACAGCCCCAGCATTTT.

The V call is TRBV20-1, the J call TRBJ2-1, with D unresolved. The V and J ends lost 6 bases and 10 bases respectively, with 13 bases between them. This CDR3 is built from 11 residues. Germline values: CDR1 DFQATT, CDR2 SNEGSKA (reference sequence). The CDR3 sequence is CSASQDWEQFF. CDR3 nucleotides: TGCAGTGCGAGTCAGGATTGGGAGCAGTTCTTC.

The CDR3 is CASSDWRSTDTQYF. In DNA, the CDR3 is TGTGCCAGCAGTGACTGGCGGAGCACAGATACGCAGTATTTT. V is TRBV2 and J is TRBJ2-3; D not certain. V lost 3 bases to trimming and J lost 0 bases, with 7 bases between them. The germline gives CDR1 SNHLY, CDR2 FYNNEI. CDR3 length: 14 residues.

This chain uses TRBV9 with TRBJ2-5; D may be TRBD1 (5 bases). This CDR3 comprises 16 residues. Trimming cost V 0 bases and J 4 bases, with 16 bases left between them. CDR1 SGDLS and CDR2 YYNGEE come from the germline V gene. CDR3 amino acids: CASSVEAQGGRETQYF. The CDR3 bases are TGTGCCAGCAGCGTAGAGGCCCAGGGCGGACGAGAGACCCAGTACTTC.

This clone was seen a few times. This rearrangement joins TRBV4-1 to TRBJ1-5; D may be TRBD1 (6 bases). Germline V gene lookup returns CDR1 MGHRA and CDR2 YSYEKL. V lost 0 bases to trimming and J lost 5 bases, with 14 bases between them. CDR3 length: 16 amino acids. As DNA, the CDR3 is TGCGCCAGCAGCCAAGAGTTAAACAGGGCTTATCAGCCCCAGCATTTT. Its protein product is CASSQELNRAYQPQHF.

The chain employs TRBV2 and TRBJ2-1; a possible D gene is TRBD2 (6 bases). CDR1 SNHLY and CDR2 FYNNEI come from the germline V gene. The V and J ends lost 6 bases and 10 bases respectively, with 16 bases between them. The CDR3 runs 13 residues. The CDR3 here is CASSWTTSAEQFF. In DNA form, the CDR3 reads TGTGCCAGCAGCTGGACTACCTCAGCGGAGCAGTTCTTC.

The gene calls are TRBV30 and TRBJ2-7; possibly TRBD2 for D (6 bases). Trimming pared 0 bases from V and 6 bases from J, leaving 12 bases between. The CDR3 is made up of 13 amino acids. In germline, CDR1 is GTSNPN, CDR2 SVGIG (reference sequence). The CDR3 nucleotides read TGTGCCTGGAGTGTACAAGCGGGTGGCGAGCAGTACTTC. Translation: CAWSVQAGGEQYF.

This chain uses TRBV4-1 with TRBJ1-2, with D perhaps TRBD1 (6 bases). Per the germline V gene, CDR1 is MGHRA and CDR2 is YSYEKL. Trimming cost V 2 bases and J 5 bases, with 15 bases left between them. The CDR3 contains 15 residues. CDR3 residues: CASSQLLADRYGYTF. DNA of the CDR3: TGCGCCAGCAGCCAACTCCTCGCGGACAGATATGGCTACACCTTC.

The CDR3 sequence is CSVVVGGGNQPQHF. CDR3 bases: TGCAGCGTTGTAGTAGGGGGTGGTAATCAGCCCCAGCATTTT. The gene calls are TRBV29-1 and TRBJ1-5; weak D call: TRBD1 (6 bases). Per the germline V gene, CDR1 is SQVTM and CDR2 is ANQGSEA. V lost 4 bases, J lost 4 bases, and 14 bases lay in between. This CDR3 contains 14 residues.

This clone was detected once. The chain uses TRBV6-5 and TRBJ2-2; D unclear. CDR1 and CDR2 from the germline V gene are MNHEY and SVGAGI. The CDR3 totals 13 residues. V was pared by 2 bases and J by 5 bases, with 6 bases between. CDR3 amino acids: CASSYPSTGELFF. The CDR3 DNA reads TGTGCCAGCAGTTACCCGAGTACCGGGGAGCTGTTTTTT.

The chain couples TRBV29-1 to TRBJ1-4, with TRBD1 matching 10 bases. Germline CDR1 reads SQVTM; CDR2 reads ANQGSEA. V trimming: 6 bases; J trimming: 8 bases; junction bases outside the gene matches: 12. The CDR3 covers 15 residues. The CDR3 is CSVGLSGTGAEKLFF. The DNA for the CDR3 is TGCAGCGTGGGGCTATCCGGGACAGGGGCCGAAAAACTGTTTTTT.

This chain uses TRBV10-3 with TRBJ1-3; TRBD1 might be the D (5 bases). The CDR3 is 15 residues long. Per germline, CDR1 ENHRY and CDR2 SYGVKD. V lost 6 bases and J 0 bases, leaving 12 bases between the germline ends. CDR3 nucleotide sequence: TGTGCCATCAGGCCGGGACCCACCTCTGGAAACACCATATATTTT. Protein sequence: CAIRPGPTSGNTIYF.

This clone showed up just once. The chain joins TRBV7-9 to TRBJ2-2, with D perhaps matching TRBD1 or TRBD2 (5 bases each). The V and J ends lost 5 bases and 0 bases respectively, with 7 bases between them. Germline V gene lookup returns CDR1 SEHNR and CDR2 FQNEAQ (reference sequence). This CDR3 region has 14 residues. The CDR3 spells CASSPGPNTGELFF. The CDR3 nucleotides are TGTGCCAGCAGCCCGGGACCGAACACCGGGGAGCTGTTTTTT.

This clone has a single count. This chain joins TRBV19 and TRBJ1-1; TRBD1 matches 9 bases. Trimming at V came to 6 bases and at J to 2 bases, leaving 4 bases not matched to a gene. Germline V gene data show CDR1 as LNHDA and CDR2 as SQIVND (reference sequence). This CDR3 is built from 14 residues. The CDR3 region has the DNA TGTGCCAGTAGGGGACAGGGACCTAACACTGAAGCTTTCTTT. Its translation is CASRGQGPNTEAFF.

The chain joins TRBV5-8 to TRBJ1-2, with a weak D call TRBD1 (5 bases). Trimming took 0 bases from V and 5 from J, leaving 14 bases between them. Germline V lookup: CDR1 SGHTS, CDR2 YDEGEE. CDR3 length: 15 amino acids. CDR3 sequence (DNA): TGTGCCAGCAGCTTGGAACAGGACGGCGTATATGGCTACACCTTC. Protein: CASSLEQDGVYGYTF.

V and J are TRBV7-2 and TRBJ1-2; 9 nucleotides agree with TRBD1. V trimming: 6 bases; J trimming: 4 bases; junction bases outside the gene matches: 6. Germline V lookup: CDR1 SGHTA, CDR2 FQGNSA. The CDR3 is 14 amino acids. CDR3 DNA: TGTGCCAGCAGTGCACAGGGGGCCGGCTATGGCTACACCTTC. Translated: CASSAQGAGYGYTF.

This rearrangement joins TRBV6-4 to TRBJ2-3, with D perhaps TRBD2 (6 bases). Per germline, CDR1 MRHNA and CDR2 SNTAGT. V gave up 8 bases and J gave up 2 bases, with 11 bases separating them. The CDR3 is 13 amino acids. CDR3 sequence reads: CASGAGHTDTQYF. CDR3 coding DNA: TGTGCCAGCGGGGCGGGGCACACAGATACGCAGTATTTT.

V gene TRBV7-2 combines with J gene TRBJ1-3; D is unresolved. Trimming stripped 5 bases from V and 4 bases from J, with 12 bases between. Germline V gene sequence: CDR1 SGHTA, CDR2 FQGNSA. This CDR3 contains 14 residues. Written as DNA, the CDR3 is TGTGCCAGCAGCCCCTACCCCAGGGGAAACACCATATATTTT. This gives the protein CASSPYPRGNTIYF.

The genes are TRBV6-1 and TRBJ1-1; unclear D gene. V was trimmed by 6 bases and J by 0 bases, leaving 5 bases between them. This CDR3 is 12 amino acids long. Germline-derived CDR1 and CDR2 are MNHNS and SASEGT. CDR3 sequence: CASSQMNTEAFF. The DNA of the CDR3 is TGTGCCAGCAGCCAGATGAACACTGAAGCTTTCTTT.